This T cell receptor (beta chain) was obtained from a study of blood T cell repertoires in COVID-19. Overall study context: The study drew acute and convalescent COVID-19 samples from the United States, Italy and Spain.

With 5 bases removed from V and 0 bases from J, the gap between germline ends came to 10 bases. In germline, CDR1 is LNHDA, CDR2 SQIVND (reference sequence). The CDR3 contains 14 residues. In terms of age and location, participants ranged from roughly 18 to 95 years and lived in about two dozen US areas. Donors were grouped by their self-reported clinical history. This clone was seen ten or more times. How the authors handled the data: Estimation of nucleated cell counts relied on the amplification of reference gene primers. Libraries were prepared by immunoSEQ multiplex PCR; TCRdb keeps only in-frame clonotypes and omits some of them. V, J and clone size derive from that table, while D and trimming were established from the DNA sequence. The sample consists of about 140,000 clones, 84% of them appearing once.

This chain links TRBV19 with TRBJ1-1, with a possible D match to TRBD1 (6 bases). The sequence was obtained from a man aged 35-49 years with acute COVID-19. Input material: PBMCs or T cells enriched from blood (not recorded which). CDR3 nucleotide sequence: TGTGCCAGTAGTGTGACAGGTATGAACACTGAAGCTTTCTTT. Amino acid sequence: CASSVTGMNTEAFF.